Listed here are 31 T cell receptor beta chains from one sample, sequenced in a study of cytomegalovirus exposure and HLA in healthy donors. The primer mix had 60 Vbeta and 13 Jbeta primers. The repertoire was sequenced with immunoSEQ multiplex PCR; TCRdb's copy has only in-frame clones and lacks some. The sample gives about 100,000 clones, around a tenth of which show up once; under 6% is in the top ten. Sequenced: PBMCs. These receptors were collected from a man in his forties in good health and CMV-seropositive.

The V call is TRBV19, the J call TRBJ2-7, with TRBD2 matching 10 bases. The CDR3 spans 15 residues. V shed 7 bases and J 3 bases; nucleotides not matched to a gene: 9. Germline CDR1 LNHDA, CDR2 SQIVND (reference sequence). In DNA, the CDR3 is TGTGCCAGTACCTCCGGCGGACTAGCGGACTACGAGCAGTACTTC. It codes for CASTSGGLADYEQYF.

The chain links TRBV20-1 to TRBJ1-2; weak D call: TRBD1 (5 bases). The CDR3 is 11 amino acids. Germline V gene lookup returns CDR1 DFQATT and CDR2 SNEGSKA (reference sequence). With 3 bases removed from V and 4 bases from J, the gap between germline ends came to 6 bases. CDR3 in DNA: TGCAGTGCTAGGGGGGGCTATGGCTACACCTTC. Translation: CSARGGYGYTF.

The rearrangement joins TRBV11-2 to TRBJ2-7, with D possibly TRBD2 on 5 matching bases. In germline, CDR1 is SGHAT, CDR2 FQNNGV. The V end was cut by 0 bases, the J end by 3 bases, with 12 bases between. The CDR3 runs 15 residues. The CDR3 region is CASSLDPRADYEQYF. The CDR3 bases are TGTGCCAGCAGCTTAGACCCGAGGGCTGACTACGAGCAGTACTTC.

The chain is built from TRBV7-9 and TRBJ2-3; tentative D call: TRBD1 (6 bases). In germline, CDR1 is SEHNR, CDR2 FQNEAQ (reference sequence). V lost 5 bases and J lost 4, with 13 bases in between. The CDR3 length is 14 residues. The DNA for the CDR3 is TGTGCCAGCAGCATATGGACAGACGCAGATACGCAGTATTTT. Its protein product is CASSIWTDADTQYF.

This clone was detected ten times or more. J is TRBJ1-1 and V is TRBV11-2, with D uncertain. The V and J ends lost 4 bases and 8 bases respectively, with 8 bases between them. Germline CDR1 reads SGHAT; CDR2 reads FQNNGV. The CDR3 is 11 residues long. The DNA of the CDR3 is TGTGCCAGCAGCTCTCGGTTCGAAGCTTTCTTT. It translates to CASSSRFEAFF. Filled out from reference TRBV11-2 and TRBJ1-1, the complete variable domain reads EAGVAQSPRYKIIEKRQSVAFWCNPISGHATLYWYQQILGQGPKLLIQFQNNGVVDDSQLPKDRFSAERLKGVDSTLKIQPAKLEDSAVYLCASSSRFEAFFGQGTRLTVV.

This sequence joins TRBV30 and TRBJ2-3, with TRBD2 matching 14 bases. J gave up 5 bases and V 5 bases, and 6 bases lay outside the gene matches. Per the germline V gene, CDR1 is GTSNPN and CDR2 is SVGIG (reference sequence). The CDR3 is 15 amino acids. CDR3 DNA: TGTGCCTGGGACTCCGGGACTAGCGGGGGAGATACGCAGTATTTT. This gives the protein CAWDSGTSGGDTQYF. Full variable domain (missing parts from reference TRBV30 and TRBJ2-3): SQTIHQWPATLVQPVGSPLSLECTVEGTSNPNLYWYRQAAGRGLQLLFYSVGIGQISSEVPQNLSASRPQDRQFILSSKKLLLSDSGFYLCAWDSGTSGGDTQYFGPGTRLTVL.

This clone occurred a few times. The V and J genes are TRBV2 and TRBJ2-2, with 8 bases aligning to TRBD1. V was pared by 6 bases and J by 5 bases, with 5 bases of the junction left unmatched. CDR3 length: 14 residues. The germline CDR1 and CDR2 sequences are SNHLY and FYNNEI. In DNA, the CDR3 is TGTGCCAGCAGGCAACAGGGGGAGACCGGGGAGCTGTTTTTT. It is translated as CASRQQGETGELFF. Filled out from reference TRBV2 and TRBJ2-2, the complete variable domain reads EPEVTQTPSHQVTQMGQEVILRCVPISNHLYFYWYRQILGQKVEFLVSFYNNEISEKSEIFDDQFSVERPDGSNFTLKIRSTKLEDSAMYFCASRQQGETGELFFGEGSRLTVL.

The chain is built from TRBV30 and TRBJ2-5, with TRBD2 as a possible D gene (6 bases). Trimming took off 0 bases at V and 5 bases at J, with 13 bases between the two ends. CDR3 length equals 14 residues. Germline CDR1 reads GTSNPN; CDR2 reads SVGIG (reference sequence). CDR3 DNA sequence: TGTGCCTGGAGTGTCGGCGGAGGGTCGGAGACCCAGTACTTC. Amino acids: CAWSVGGGSETQYF.

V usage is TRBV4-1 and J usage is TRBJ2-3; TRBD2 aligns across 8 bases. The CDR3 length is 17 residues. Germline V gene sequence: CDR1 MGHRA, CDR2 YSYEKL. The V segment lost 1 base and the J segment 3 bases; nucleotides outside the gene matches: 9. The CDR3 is CASSQGGAGGGTDTQYF. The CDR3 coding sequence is TGCGCCAGCAGCCAAGGGGGGGCGGGAGGAGGGACAGATACGCAGTATTTT.

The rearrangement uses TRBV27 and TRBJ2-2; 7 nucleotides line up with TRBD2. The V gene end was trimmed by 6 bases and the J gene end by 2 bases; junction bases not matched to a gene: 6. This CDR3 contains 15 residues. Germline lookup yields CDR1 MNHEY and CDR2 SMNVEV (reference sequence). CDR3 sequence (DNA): TGTGCCAGCAGGGGCGCGGGAGAAAACACCGGGGAGCTGTTTTTT. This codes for CASRGAGENTGELFF.

CDR3 amino acids: CASSFGTNYNEQFF. The CDR3 DNA reads TGTGCCAGCAGTTTCGGGACTAACTACAATGAGCAGTTCTTC. V and J are TRBV6-5 and TRBJ2-1; 7 nucleotides agree with TRBD2. The CDR3 sequence is 14 residues long. The V gene's germline CDR1 is MNHEY and CDR2 SVGAGI. V shed 4 bases and J 3 bases; nucleotides not matched to a gene: 3.

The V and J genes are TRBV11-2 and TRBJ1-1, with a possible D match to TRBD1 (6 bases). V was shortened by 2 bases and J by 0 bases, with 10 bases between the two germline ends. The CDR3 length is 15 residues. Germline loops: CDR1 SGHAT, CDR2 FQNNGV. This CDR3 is CASSLLTGLNTEAFF. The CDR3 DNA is TGTGCCAGCAGCTTACTGACAGGTTTGAACACTGAAGCTTTCTTT.

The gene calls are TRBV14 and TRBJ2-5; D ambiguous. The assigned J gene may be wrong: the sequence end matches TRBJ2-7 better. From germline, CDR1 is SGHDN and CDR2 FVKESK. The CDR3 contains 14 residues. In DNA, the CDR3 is TGTGCCAGCAGCCAAGTCCCGAACTCCTACGAGCAGTACTTC. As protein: CASSQVPNSYEQYF.

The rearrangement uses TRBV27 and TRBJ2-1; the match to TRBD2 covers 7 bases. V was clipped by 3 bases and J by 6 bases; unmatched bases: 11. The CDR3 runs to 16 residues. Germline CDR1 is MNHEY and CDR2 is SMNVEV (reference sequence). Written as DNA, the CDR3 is TGTGCCAGCAGTTTTTGGGAAACGGGAGGTGCCAATGAGCAGTTCTTC. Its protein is CASSFWETGGANEQFF.

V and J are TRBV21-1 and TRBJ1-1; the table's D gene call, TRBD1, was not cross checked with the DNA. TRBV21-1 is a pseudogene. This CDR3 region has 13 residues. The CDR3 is CASSIPGHGGAFF. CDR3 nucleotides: TGTGCCAGCAGCATCCCGGGACACGGTGGAGCTTTCTTT.

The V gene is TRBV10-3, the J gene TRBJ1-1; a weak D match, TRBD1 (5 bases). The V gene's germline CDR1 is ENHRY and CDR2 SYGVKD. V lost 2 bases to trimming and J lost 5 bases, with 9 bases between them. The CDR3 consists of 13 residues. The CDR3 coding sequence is TGTGCCATCAGTGAGCCAAGGGGAACTGAAGCTTTCTTT. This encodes CAISEPRGTEAFF.

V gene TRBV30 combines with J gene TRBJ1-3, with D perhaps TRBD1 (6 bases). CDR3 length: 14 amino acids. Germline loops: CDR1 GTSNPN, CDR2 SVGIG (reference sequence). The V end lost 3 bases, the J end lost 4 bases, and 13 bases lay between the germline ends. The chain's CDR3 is CAWSENRAGNTIYF. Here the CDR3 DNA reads TGTGCCTGGAGCGAGAACAGGGCGGGAAACACCATATATTTT.

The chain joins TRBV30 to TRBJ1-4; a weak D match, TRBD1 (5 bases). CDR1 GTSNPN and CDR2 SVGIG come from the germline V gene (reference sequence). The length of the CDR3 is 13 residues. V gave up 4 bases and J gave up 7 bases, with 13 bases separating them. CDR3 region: CAWNGQGGEKLFF. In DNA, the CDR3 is TGTGCCTGGAACGGGCAGGGAGGTGAAAAACTGTTTTTT.

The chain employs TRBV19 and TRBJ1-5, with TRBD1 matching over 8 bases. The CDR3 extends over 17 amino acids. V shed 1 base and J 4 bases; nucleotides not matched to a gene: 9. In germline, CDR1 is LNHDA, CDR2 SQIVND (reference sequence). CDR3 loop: CASSIGGTGLGNQPQHF. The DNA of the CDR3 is TGTGCCAGTAGTATAGGCGGGACAGGTCTCGGAAATCAGCCCCAGCATTTT.

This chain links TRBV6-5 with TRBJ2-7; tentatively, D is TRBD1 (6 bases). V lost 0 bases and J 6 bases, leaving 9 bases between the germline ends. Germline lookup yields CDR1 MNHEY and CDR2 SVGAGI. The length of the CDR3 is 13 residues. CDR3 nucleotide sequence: TGTGCCAGCAGTTACTCGGCAGGGGTCGAGCAGTACTTC. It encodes CASSYSAGVEQYF.

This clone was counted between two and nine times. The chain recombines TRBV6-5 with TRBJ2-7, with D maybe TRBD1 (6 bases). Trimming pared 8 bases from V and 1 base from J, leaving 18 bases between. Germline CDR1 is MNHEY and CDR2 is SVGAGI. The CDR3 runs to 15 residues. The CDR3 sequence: CASYSLGAESYEQYF. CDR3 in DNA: TGTGCCAGCTACTCTCTGGGGGCGGAATCCTACGAGCAGTACTTC.

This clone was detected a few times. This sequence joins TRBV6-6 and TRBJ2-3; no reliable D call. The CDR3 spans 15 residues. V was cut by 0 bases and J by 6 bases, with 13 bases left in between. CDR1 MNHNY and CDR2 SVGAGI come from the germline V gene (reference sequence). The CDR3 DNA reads TGTGCCAGCAGTTACTCGAATGAAGCGTCGGATACGCAGTATTTT. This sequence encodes CASSYSNEASDTQYF.

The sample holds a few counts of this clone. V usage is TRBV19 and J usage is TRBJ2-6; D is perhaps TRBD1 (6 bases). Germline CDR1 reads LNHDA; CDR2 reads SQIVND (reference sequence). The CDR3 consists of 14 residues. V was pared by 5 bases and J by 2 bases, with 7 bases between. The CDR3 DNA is TGTGCCAGTAGTGAGGGGGCTGGGGCCAACGTCCTGACTTTC. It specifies CASSEGAGANVLTF.

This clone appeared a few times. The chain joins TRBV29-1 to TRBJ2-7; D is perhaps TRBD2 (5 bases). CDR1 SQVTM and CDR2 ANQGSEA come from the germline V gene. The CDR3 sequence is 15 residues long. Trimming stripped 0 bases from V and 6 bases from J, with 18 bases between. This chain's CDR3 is CSVEDRDGERLEQYF. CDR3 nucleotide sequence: TGCAGCGTTGAAGACCGCGACGGGGAGAGGCTCGAGCAGTACTTC.

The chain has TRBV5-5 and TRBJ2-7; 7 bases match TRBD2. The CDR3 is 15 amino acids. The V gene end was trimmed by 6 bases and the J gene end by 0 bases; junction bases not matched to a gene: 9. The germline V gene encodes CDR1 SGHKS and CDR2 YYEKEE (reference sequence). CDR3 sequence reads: CASILDERGSYEQYF. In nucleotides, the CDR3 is TGTGCCAGCATACTAGACGAGCGGGGCTCCTACGAGCAGTACTTC. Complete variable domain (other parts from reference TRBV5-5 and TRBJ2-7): DAGVTQSPTHLIKTRGQQVTLRCSPISGHKSVSWYQQVLGQGPQFIFQYYEKEERGRGNFPDRFSARQFPNYSSELNVNALLLGDSALYLCASILDERGSYEQYFGPGTRLTVT.

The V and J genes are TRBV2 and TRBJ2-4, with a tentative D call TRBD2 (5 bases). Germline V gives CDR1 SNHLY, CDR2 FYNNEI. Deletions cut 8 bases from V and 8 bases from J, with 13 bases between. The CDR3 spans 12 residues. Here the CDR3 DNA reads TGTGCCAGCTGCAGACCCGGGGACATTCAGTACTTC. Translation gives CASCRPGDIQYF.

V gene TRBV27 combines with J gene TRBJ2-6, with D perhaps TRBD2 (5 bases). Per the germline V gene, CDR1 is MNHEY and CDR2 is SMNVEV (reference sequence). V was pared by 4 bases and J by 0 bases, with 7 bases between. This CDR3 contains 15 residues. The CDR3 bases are TGTGCCAGCAGTTACGGGGACTCTGGGGCCAACGTCCTGACTTTC. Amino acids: CASSYGDSGANVLTF.

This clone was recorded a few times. The CDR3 spells CASSTPGTGGDSNQPQHF. In DNA, the CDR3 is TGTGCCAGCAGTACGCCCGGGACAGGGGGCGATAGCAATCAGCCCCAGCATTTT. J is TRBJ1-5 and V is TRBV2; 12 positions match TRBD1. The J segment lost 0 bases and the V segment lost 5 bases, leaving 8 bases of the junction unmatched. The CDR3 runs 18 residues. Germline loops: CDR1 SNHLY, CDR2 FYNNEI. The whole variable domain, remainder taken from reference TRBV2 and TRBJ1-5, is EPEVTQTPSHQVTQMGQEVILRCVPISNHLYFYWYRQILGQKVEFLVSFYNNEISEKSEIFDDQFSVERPDGSNFTLKIRSTKLEDSAMYFCASSTPGTGGDSNQPQHFGDGTRLSIL.

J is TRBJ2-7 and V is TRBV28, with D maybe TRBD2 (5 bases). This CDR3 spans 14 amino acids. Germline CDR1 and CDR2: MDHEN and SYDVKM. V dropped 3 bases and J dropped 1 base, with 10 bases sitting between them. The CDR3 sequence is CASSFHGGSYEQYF. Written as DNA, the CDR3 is TGTGCCAGCAGTTTCCATGGCGGGTCCTACGAGCAGTACTTC.

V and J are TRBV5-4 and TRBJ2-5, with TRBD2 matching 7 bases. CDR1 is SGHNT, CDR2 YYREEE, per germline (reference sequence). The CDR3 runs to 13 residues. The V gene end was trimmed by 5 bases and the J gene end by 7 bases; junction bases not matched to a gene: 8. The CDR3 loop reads CASSSEREGTQYF. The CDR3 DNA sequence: TGTGCCAGCAGTTCCGAAAGGGAGGGGACCCAGTACTTC.

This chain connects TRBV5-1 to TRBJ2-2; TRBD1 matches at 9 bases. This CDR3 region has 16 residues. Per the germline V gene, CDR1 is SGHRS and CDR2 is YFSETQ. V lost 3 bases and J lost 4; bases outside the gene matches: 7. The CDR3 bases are TGCGCCAGCAGCTACATACAGGGGGCCGGCACCGGGGAGCTGTTTTTT. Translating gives CASSYIQGAGTGELFF.